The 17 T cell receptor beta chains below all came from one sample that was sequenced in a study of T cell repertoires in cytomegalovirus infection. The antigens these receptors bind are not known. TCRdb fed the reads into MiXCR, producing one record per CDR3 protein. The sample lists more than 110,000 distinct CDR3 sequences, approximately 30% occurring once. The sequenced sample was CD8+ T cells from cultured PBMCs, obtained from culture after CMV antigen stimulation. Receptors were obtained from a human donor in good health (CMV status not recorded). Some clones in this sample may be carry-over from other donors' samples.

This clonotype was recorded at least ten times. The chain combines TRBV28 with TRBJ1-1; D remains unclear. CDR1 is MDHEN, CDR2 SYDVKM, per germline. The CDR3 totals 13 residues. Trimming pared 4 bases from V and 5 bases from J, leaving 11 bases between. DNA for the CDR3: TGTGCCAGCAGTTCCCACCCGGAGACTGAAGCTTTCTTT. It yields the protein CASSSHPETEAFF.

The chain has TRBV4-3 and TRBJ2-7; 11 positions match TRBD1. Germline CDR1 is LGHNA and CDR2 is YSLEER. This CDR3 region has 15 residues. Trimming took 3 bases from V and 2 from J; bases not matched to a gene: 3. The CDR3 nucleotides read TGCGCCAGCAGCCAGGAGGACAGGGGGCCCTACGAGCAGTACTTC. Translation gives CASSQEDRGPYEQYF.

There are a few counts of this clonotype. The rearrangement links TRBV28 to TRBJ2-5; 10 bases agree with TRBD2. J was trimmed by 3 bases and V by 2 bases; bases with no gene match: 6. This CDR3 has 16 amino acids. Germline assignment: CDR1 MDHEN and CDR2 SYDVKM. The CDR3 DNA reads TGTGCCAGCAGTTTAACCCCTAGCGGGGGAGAAGAGACCCAGTACTTC. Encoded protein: CASSLTPSGGEETQYF. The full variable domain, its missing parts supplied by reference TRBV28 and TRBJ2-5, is DVKVTQSSRYLVKRTGEKVFLECVQDMDHENMFWYRQDPGLGLRLIYFSYDVKMKEKGDIPEGYSVSREKKERFSLILESASTNQTSMYLCASSLTPSGGEETQYFGPGTRLLVL.

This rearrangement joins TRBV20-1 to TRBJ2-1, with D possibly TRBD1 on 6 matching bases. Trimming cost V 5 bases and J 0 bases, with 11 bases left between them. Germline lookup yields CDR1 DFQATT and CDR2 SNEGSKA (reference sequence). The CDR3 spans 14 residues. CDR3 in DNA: TGCAGTGCTCCTGGACAGAGCTCCTACAATGAGCAGTTCTTC. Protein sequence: CSAPGQSSYNEQFF.

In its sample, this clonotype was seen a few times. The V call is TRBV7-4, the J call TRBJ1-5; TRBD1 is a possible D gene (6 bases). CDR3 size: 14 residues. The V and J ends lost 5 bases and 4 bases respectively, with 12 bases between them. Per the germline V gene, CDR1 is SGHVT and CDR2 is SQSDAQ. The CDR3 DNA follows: TGTGCCAGCAGCCCAGGGACATCTAATCAGCCCCAGCATTTT. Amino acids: CASSPGTSNQPQHF.

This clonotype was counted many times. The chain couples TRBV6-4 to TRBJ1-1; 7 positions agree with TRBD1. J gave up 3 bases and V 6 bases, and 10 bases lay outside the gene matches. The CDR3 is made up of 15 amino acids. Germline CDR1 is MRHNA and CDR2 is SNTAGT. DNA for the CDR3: TGTGCCAGCAGCCCAGACCCGACAGGGCACACTGAAGCTTTCTTT. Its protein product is CASSPDPTGHTEAFF.

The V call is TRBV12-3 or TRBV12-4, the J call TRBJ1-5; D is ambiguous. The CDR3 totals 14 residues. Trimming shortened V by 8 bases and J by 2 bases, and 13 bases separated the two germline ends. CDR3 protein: CASGNEFRNQPQHF. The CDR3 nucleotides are TGTGCCAGCGGAAACGAGTTTCGCAATCAGCCCCAGCATTTT.

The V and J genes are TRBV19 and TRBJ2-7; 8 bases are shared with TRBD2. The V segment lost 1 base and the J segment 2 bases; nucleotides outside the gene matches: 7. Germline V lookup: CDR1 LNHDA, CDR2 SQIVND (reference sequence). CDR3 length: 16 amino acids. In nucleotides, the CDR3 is TGTGCCAGTAGTATAGGGGGACTAGTGAAAGCCTACGAGCAGTACTTC. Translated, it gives CASSIGGLVKAYEQYF.

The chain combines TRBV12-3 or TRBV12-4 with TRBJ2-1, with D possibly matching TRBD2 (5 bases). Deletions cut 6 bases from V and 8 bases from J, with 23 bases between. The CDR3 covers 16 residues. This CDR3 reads CASRKPGLLRWDEQFF. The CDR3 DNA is TGTGCCAGCAGGAAACCTGGACTCCTCAGATGGGATGAGCAGTTCTTC.

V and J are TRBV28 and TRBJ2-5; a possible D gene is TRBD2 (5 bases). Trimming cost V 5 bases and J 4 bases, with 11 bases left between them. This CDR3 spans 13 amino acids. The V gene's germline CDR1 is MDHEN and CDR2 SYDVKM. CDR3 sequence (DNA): TGTGCCAGCAGTACATTAGGAGGAGAGACCCAGTACTTC. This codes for CASSTLGGETQYF.

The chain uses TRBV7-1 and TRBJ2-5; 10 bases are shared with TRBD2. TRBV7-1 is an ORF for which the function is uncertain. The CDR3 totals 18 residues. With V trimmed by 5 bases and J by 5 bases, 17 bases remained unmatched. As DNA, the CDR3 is TGTGCCAGCAGCCCAGGGCTAGCGGGGGCCTACTCGTGGGAGACCCAGTACTTC. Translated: CASSPGLAGAYSWETQYF.

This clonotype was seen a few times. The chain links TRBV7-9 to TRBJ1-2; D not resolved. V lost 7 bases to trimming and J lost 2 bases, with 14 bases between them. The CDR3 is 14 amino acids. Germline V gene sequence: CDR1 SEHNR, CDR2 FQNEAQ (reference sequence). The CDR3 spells CASTTEGGNYGYTF. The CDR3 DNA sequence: TGTGCCAGCACTACGGAGGGCGGGAACTATGGCTACACCTTC.

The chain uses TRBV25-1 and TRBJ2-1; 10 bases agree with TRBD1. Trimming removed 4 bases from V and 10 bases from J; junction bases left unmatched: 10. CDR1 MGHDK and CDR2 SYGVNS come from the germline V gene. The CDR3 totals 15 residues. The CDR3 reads CASSGPGQGISEQFF. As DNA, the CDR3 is TGTGCCAGCAGTGGACCGGGACAGGGGATCAGCGAGCAGTTCTTC.

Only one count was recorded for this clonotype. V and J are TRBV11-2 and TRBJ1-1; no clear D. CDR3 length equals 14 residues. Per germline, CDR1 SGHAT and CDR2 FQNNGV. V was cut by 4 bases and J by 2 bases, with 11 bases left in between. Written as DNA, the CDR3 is TGTGCCAGCAGCTCGTCGTTCAGTAACACTGAAGCTTTCTTT. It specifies CASSSSFSNTEAFF.

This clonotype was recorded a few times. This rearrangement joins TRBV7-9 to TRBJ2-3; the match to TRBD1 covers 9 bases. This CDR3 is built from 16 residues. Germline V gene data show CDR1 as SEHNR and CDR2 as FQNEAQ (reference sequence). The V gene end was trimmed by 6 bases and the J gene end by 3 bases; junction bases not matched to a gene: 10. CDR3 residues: CASRRPRTGVTDTQYF. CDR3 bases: TGTGCCAGCAGACGACCGCGGACAGGGGTTACAGATACGCAGTATTTT.

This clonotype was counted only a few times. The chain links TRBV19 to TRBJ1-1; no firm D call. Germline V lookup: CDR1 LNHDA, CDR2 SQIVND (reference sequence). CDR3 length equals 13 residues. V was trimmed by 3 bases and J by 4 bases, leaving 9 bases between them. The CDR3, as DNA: TGTGCCAGTAGTATTGCGGGGTCCACTGAAGCTTTCTTT. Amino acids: CASSIAGSTEAFF.

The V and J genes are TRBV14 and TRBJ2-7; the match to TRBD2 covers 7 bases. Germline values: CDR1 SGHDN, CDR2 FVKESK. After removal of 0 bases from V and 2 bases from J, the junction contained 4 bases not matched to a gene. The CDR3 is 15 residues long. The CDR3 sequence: CASSQETSLAYEQYF. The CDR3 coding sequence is TGTGCCAGCAGCCAAGAGACTAGCCTGGCCTACGAGCAGTACTTC.